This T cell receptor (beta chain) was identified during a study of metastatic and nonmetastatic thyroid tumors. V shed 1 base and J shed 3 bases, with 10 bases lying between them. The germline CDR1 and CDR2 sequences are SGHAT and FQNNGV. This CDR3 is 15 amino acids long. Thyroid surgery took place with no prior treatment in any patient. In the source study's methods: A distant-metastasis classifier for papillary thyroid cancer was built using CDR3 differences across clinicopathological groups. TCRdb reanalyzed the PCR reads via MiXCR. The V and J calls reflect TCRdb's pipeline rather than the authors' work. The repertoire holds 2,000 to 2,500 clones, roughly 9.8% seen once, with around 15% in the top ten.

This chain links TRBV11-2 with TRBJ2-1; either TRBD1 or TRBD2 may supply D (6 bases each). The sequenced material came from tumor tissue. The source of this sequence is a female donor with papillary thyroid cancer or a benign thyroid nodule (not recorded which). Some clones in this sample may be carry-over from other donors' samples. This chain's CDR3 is CASSLVKGGYNEQFF. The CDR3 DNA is TGTGCCAGCAGCTTAGTTAAGGGGGGCTACAATGAGCAGTTCTTC.